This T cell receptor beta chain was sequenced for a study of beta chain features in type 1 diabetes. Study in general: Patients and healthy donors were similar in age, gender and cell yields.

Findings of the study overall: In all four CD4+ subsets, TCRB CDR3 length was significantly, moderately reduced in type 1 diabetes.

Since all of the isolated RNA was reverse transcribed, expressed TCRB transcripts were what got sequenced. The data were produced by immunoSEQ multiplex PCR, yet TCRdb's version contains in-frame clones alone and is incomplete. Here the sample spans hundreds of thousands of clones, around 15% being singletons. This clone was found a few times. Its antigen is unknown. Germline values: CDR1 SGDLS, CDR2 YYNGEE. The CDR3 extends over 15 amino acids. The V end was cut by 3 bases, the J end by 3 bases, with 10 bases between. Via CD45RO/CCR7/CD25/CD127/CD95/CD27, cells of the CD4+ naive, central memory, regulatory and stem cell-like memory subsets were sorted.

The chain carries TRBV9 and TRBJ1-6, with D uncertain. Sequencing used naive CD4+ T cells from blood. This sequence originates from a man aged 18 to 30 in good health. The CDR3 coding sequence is TGTGCCAGCAGCGCCCGGACTGACTATAATTCACCCCTCCACTTT. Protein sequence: CASSARTDYNSPLHF.